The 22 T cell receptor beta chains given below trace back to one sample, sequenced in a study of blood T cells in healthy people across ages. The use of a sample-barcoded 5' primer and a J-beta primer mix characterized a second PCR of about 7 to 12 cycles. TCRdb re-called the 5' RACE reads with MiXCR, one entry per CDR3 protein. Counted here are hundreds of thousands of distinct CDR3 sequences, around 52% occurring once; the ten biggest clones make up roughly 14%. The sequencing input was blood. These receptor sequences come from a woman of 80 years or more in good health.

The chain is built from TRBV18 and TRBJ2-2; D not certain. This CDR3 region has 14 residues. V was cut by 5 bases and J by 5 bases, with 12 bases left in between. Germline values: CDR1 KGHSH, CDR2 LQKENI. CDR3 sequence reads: CASSGPGRTGELFF. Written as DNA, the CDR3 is TGTGCCAGCTCAGGTCCGGGTCGAACCGGGGAGCTGTTTTTT.

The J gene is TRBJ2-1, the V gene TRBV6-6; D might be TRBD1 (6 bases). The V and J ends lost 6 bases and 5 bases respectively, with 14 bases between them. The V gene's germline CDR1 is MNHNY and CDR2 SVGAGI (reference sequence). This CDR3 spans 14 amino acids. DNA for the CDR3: TGTGCCAGCAGATTAGGGGGAAATAACAATGAGCAGTTCTTC. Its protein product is CASRLGGNNNEQFF.

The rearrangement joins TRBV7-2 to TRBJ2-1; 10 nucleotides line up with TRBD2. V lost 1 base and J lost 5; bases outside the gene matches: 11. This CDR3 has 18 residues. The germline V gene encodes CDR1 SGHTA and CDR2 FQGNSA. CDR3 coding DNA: TGTGCCAGCAGCTTAGGGGGACTAGCGCCTGTGGGGCACAATGAGCAGTTCTTC. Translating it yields CASSLGGLAPVGHNEQFF.

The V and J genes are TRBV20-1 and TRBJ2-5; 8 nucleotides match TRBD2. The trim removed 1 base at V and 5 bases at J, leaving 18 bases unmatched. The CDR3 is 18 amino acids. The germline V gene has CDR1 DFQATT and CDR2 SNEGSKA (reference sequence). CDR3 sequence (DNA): TGCAGTGCTAGAGTCAAAAGGGCGGGGGGCCGCCAGGGGGAGACCCAGTACTTC. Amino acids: CSARVKRAGGRQGETQYF.

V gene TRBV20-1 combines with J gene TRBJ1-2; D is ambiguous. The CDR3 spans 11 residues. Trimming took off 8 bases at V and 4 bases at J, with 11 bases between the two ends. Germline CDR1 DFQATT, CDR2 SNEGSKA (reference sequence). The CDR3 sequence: CSYSSPYGYTF. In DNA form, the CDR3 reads TGCAGTTACAGCAGCCCCTATGGCTACACCTTC.

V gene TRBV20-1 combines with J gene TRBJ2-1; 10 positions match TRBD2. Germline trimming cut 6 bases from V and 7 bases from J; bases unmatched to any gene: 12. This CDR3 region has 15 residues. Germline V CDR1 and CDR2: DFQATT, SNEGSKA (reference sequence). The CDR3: CSASRLAGVGNEQFF. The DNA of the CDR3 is TGCAGTGCCTCGAGGCTAGCGGGGGTCGGGAATGAGCAGTTCTTC.

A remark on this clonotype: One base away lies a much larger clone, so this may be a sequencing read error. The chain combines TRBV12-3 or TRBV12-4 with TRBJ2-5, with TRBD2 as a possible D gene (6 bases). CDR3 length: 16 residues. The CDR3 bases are TGTGCCGGCAGTTTGAACGCCGGGACTTCTAAAGAGACCCAGTACTTC. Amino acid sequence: CAGSLNAGTSKETQYF.

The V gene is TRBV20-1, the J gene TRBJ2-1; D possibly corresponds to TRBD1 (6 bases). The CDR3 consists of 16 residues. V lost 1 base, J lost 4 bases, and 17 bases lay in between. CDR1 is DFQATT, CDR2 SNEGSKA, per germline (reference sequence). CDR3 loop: CSARAGPGTHYNEQFF. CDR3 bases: TGCAGTGCTAGAGCCGGACCCGGGACACATTACAATGAGCAGTTCTTC.

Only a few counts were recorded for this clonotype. DNA for the CDR3: TGTGCCAGCAGCTTAGTAGGCGAACGTCCGGGGTACAATGAGCAGTTCTTC. It yields the protein CASSLVGERPGYNEQFF. The rearrangement uses TRBV7-9 and TRBJ2-1, with D maybe TRBD2 (5 bases). Trimming stripped 1 base from V and 4 bases from J, with 17 bases between. The germline V gene has CDR1 SEHNR and CDR2 FQNEAQ (reference sequence). This CDR3 is built from 17 residues.

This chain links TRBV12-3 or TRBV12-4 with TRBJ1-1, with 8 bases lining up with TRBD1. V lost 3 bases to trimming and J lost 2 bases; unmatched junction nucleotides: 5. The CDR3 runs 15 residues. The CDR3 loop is CASSLTGAPNTEAFF. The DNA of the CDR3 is TGTGCCAGCAGTTTGACAGGGGCACCTAACACTGAAGCTTTCTTT.

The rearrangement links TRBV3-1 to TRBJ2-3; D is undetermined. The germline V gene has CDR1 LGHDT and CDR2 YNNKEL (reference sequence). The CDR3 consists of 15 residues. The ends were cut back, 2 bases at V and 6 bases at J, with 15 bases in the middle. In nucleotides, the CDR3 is TGTGCCAGCAGCCAAACCCTTGTATATTATGATACGCAGTATTTT. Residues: CASSQTLVYYDTQYF.

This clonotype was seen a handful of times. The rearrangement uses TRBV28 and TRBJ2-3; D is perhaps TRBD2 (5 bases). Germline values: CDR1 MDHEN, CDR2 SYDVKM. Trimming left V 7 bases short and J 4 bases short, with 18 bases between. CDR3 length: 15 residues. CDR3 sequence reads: CASTPRLGRADTQYF. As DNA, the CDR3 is TGTGCCAGCACCCCCAGGTTGGGGAGAGCAGATACGCAGTATTTT.

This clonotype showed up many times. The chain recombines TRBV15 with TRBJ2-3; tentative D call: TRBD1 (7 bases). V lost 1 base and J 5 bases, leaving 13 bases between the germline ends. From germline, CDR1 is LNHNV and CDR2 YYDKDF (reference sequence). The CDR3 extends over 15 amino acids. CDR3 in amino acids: CATSRGGGGGDTQYF. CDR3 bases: TGTGCCACCAGCAGAGGTGGAGGGGGCGGAGATACGCAGTATTTT.

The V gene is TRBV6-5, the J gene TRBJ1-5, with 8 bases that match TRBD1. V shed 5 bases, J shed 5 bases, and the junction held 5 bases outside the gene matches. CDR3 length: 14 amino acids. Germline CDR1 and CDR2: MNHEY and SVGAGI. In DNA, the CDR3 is TGTGCCAGCAGTCGGTCGACAGGGGATCAGCCCCAGCATTTT. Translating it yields CASSRSTGDQPQHF.

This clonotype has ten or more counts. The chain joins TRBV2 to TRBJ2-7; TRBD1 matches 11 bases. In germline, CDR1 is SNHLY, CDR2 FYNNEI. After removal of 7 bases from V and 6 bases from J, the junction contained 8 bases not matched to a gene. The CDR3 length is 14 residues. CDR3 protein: CASNPPGQGGEQYF. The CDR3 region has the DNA TGTGCCAGCAACCCCCCGGGACAGGGGGGCGAGCAGTACTTC.

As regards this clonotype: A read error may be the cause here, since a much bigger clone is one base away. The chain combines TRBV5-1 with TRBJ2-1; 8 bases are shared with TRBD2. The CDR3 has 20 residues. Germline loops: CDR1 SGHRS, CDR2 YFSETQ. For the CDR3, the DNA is TGCGCCAGCAGCTTGGCCAGGGGTTTCTACAGAGCGGGAGTCGGAAATGAGCGGTTCTTC. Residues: CASSLARGFYRAGVGNERFF. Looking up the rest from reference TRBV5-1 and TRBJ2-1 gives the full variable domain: KAGVTQTPRYLIKTRGQQVTLSCSPISGHRSVSWYQQTPGQGLQFLFEYFSETQRNKGNFPGRFSGRQFSNSRSEMNVSTLELGDSALYLCASSLARGFYRAGVGNERFFGPGTRLTVL.

This chain's CDR3 is CSAHRGPATQYF. The CDR3 DNA sequence: TGCAGTGCTCACAGGGGACCAGCTACGCAGTATTTT. This sequence joins TRBV20-1 and TRBJ2-3; TRBD1 agrees at 7 bases. Looked up from germline, CDR1 is DFQATT and CDR2 is SNEGSKA (reference sequence). This CDR3 comprises 12 residues. J lost 8 bases, V lost 5 bases, and 7 bases had no gene match.

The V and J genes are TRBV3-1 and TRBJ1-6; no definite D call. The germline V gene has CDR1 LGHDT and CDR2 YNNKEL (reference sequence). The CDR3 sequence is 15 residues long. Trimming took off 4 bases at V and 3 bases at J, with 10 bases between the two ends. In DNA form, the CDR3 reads TGTGCCAGCAGCCGCGGGCAGATCTATAATTCACCCCTCCACTTT. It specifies CASSRGQIYNSPLHF.

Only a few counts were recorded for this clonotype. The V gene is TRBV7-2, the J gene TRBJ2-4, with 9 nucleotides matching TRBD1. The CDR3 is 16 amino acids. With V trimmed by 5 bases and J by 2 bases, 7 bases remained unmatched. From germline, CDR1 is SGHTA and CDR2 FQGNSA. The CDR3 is CASSQTGGRSKNIQYF. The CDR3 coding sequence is TGTGCCAGCAGCCAGACAGGGGGAAGATCCAAAAACATTCAGTACTTC.

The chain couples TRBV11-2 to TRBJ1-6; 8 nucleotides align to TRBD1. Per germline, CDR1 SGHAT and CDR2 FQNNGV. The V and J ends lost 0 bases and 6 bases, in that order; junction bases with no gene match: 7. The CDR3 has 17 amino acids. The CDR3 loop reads CASSLDLGTGGNSPLHF. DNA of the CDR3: TGTGCCAGCAGCTTAGATCTAGGAACAGGGGGTAATTCACCCCTCCACTTT. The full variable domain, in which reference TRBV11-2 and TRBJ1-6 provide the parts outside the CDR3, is EAGVAQSPRYKIIEKRQSVAFWCNPISGHATLYWYQQILGQGPKLLIQFQNNGVVDDSQLPKDRFSAERLKGVDSTLKIQPAKLEDSAVYLCASSLDLGTGGNSPLHFGNGTRLTVT.

In DNA form, the CDR3 reads TGTGCCAGCAGTTTAGTTGGGGATTCGCAGTATTTT. Protein product: CASSLVGDSQYF. The chain is built from TRBV12-3 or TRBV12-4 and TRBJ2-3; D is unclear. V was trimmed by 1 base and J by 10 bases, leaving 9 bases between them. The CDR3 is 12 residues long.

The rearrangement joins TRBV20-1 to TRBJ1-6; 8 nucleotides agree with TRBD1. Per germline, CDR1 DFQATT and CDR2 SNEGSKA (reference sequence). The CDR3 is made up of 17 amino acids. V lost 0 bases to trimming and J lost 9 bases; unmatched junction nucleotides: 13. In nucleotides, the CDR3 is TGCAGTGCTAGAGATTCCCAGGGGGCCTCTTATTTTTCACCCCTCCACTTT. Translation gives CSARDSQGASYFSPLHF.